This T cell receptor beta chain was sequenced during a study of brain T cells in children with intractable seizures. The CDR3 spans 10 residues. V was clipped by 8 bases and J by 5 bases, with 5 bases between them. In germline, CDR1 is MNHNS, CDR2 SASEGT. This clone was seen a single time. Its antigen is unidentified. Time point denoted: blood from clinic visit 5 months post-surgery; TSC patient then seizure free. Profiled with immunoSEQ multiplex PCR; TCRdb holds only in-frame clones, not every one. The sample carries a few hundred thousand clones, over 90% recorded once. Study results and limitations: Absence of clones before surgery may stem from lower sequencing depth.

The V gene is TRBV6-1, the J gene TRBJ2-3; D gene unclear. Sequences were derived from peripheral blood, sampled 5 to 6 months after surgery. The sequence was collected from a boy under two years old with tuberous sclerosis and intractable seizures. CDR3 amino acids: CASGVDTQYF. CDR3 bases: TGTGCCAGCGGGGTAGATACGCAGTATTTT.